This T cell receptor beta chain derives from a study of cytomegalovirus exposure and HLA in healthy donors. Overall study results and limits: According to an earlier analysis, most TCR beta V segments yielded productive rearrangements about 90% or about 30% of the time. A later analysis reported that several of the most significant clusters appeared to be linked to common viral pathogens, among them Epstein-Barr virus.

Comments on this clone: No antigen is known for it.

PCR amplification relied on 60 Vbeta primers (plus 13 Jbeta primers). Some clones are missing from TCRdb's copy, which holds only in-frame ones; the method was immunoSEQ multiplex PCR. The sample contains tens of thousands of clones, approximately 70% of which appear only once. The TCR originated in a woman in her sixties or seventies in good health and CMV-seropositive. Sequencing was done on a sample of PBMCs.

The CDR3 loop reads CASRPGQGAGYTF. In DNA, the CDR3 is TGTGCCAGCAGACCGGGACAGGGGGCTGGCTACACCTTC. The chain links TRBV5-6 to TRBJ1-2; 12 positions match TRBD1. The V and J ends lost 5 bases and 7 bases, in that order; junction bases with no gene match: 3. Per germline, CDR1 SGHDT and CDR2 YYEEEE. CDR3 length equals 13 residues.